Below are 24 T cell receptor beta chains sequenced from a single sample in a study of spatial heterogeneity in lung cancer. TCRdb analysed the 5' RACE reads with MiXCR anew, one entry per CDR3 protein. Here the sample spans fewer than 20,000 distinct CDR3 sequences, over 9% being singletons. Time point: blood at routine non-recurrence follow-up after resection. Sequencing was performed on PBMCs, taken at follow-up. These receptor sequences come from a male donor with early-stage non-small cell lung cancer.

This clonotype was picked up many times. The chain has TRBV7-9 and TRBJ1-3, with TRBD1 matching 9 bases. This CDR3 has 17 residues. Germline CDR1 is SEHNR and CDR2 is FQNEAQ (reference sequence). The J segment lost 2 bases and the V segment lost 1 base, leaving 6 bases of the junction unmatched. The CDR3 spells CASSLVGQGRAGNTIYF. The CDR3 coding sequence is TGTGCCAGCAGCTTAGTAGGACAGGGGCGAGCTGGAAACACCATATATTTT.

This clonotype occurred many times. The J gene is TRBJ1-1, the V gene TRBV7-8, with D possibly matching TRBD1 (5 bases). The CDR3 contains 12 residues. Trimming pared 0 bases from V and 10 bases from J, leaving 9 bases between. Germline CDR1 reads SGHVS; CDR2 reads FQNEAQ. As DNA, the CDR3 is TGTGCCAGCAGCTTAGCGAGAGGGGCAGCTTTCTTT. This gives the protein CASSLARGAAFF. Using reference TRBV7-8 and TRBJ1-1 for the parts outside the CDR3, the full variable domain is GAGVSQSPRYKVAKRGQDVALRCDPISGHVSLFWYQQALGQGPEFLTYFQNEAQLDKSGLPSDRFFAERPEGSVSTLKIQRTQQEDSAVYLCASSLARGAAFFGQGTRLTVV.

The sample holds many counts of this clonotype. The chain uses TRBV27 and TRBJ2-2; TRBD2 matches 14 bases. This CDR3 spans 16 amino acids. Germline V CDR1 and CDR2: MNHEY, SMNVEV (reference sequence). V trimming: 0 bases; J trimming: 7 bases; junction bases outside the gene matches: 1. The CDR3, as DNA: TGTGCCAGCAGTTTATCAGGGACTAGCGGGGGCGGGGAGCTGTTTTTT. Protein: CASSLSGTSGGGELFF.

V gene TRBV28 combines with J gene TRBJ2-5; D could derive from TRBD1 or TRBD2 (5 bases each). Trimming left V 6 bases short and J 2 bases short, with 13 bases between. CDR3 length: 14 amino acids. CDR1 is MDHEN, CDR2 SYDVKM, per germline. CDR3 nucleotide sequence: TGTGCCAGCAGGGGGCTACTAGGGCAAGAGACCCAGTACTTC. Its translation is CASRGLLGQETQYF. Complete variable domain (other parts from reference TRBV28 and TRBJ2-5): DVKVTQSSRYLVKRTGEKVFLECVQDMDHENMFWYRQDPGLGLRLIYFSYDVKMKEKGDIPEGYSVSREKKERFSLILESASTNQTSMYLCASRGLLGQETQYFGPGTRLLVL.

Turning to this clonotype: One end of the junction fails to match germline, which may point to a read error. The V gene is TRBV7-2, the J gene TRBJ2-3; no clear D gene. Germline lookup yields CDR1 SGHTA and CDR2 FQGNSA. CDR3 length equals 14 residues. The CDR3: CVSSRNSGTDTPYF. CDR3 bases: TGTGTCAGCAGCCGGAATTCTGGCACAGATACGCCGTATTTT.

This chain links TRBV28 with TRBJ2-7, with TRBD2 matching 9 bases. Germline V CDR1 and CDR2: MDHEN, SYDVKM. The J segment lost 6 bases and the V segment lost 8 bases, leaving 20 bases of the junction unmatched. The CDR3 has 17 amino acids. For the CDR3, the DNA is TGTGCCAGCGAGTTTTCCCTGGGGGAGCGGGAGGAAGTCGAGCAGTACTTC. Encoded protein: CASEFSLGEREEVEQYF.

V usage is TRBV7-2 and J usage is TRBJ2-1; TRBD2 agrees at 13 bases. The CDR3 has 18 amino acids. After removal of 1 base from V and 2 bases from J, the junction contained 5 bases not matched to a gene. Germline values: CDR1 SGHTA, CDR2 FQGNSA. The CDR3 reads CASSLVVLAGGTYNEQFF. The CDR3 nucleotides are TGTGCCAGCAGCTTAGTAGTACTAGCGGGAGGGACCTACAATGAGCAGTTCTTC.

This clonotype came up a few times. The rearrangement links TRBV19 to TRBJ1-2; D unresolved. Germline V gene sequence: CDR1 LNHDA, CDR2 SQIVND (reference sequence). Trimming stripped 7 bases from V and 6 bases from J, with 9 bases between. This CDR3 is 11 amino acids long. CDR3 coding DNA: TGTGCCAGTAATGCGCGGGATGGCTACACCTTC. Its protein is CASNARDGYTF.

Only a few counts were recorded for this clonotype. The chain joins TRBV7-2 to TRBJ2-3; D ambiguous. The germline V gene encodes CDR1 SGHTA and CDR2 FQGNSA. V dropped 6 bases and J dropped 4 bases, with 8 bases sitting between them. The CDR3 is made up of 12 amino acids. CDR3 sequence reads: CASSPVADTQYF. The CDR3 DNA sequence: TGTGCCAGCAGTCCCGTCGCAGATACGCAGTATTTT.

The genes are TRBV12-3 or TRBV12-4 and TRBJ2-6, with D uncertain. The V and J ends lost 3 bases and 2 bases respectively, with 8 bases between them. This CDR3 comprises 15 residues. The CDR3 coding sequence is TGTGCCAGCAGTTTTTTTGTCCCTGGGGCCAACGTCCTGACTTTC. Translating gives CASSFFVPGANVLTF.

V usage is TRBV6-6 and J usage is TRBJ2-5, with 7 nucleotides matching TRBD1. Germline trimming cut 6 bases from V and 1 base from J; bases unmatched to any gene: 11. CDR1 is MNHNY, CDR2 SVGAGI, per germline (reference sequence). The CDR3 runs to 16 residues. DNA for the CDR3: TGTGCCAGCAGCATAAGACAGGGAGTCTTCCAAGAGACCCAGTACTTC. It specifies CASSIRQGVFQETQYF.

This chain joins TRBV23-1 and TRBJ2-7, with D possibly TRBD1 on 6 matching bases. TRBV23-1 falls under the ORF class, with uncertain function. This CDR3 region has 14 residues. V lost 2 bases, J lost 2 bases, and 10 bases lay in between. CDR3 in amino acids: CASSQKWDTYEQYF. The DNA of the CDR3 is TGCGCCAGCAGTCAAAAATGGGACACCTACGAGCAGTACTTC.

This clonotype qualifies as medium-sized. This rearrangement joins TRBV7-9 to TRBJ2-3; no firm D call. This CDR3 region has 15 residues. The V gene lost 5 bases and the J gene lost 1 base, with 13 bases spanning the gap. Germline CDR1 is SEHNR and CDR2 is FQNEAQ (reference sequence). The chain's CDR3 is CASSTILEGTDTQYF. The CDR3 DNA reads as TGTGCCAGCAGCACAATCCTAGAAGGCACAGATACGCAGTATTTT.

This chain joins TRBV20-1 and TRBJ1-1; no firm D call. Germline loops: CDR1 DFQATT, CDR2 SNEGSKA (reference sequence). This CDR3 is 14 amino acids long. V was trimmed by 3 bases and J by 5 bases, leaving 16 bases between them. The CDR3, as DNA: TGCAGTGCTAGTCCCTTGGGCCGACTGACTGAAGCTTTCTTT. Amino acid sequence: CSASPLGRLTEAFF.

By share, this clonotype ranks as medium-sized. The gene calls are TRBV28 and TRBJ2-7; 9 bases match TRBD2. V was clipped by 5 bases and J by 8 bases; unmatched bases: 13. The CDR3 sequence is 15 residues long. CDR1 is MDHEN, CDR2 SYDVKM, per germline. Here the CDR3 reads CASSPPAGLASQQYF. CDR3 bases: TGTGCCAGCAGTCCCCCCGCGGGACTAGCTTCTCAGCAGTACTTC.

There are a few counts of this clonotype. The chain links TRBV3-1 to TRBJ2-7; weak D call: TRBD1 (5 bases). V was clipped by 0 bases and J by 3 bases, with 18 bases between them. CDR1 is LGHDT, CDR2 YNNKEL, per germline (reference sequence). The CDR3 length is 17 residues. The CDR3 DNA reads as TGTGCCAGCAGCCAAGACGAGACAGACCTTAACGTCTACGAGCAGTACTTC. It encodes CASSQDETDLNVYEQYF.

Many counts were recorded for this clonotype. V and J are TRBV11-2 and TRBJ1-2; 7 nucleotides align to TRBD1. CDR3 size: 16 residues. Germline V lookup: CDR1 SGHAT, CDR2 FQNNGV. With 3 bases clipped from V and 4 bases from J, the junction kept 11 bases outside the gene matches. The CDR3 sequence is CASSLLGTENLYGYTF. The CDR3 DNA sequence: TGTGCCAGCAGCTTGCTCGGGACAGAAAACCTCTATGGCTACACCTTC.

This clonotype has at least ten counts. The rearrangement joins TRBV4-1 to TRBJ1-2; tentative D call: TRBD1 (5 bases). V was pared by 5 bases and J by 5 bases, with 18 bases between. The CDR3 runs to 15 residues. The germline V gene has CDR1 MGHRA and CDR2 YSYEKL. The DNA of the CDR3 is TGCGCCAGCAGCTCCCTCCGTGGGCAGGGTTATGGCTACACCTTC. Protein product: CASSSLRGQGYGYTF.

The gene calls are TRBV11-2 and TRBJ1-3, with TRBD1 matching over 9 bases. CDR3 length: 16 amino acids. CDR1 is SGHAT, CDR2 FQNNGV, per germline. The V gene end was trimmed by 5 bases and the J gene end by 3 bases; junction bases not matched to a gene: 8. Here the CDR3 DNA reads TGTGCCAGCAGCGGCGGGACAGGGTTAGGTGGAAACACCATATATTTT. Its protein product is CASSGGTGLGGNTIYF.

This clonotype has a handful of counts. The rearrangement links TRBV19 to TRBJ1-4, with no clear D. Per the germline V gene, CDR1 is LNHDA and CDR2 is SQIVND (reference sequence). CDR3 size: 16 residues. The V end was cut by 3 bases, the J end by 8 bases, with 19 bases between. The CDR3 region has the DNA TGTGCCAGTAGTATGGGAGGAGCCATCCTCGGGGAAAAACTGTTTTTT. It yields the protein CASSMGGAILGEKLFF.

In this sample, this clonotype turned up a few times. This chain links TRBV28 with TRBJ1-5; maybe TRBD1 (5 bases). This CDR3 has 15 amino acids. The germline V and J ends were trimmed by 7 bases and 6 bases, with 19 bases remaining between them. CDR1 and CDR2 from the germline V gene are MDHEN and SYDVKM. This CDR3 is CASTTPGASPQPQHF. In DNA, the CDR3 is TGTGCCAGCACCACTCCCGGGGCAAGCCCTCAGCCCCAGCATTTT. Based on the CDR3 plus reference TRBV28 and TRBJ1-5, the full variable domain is DVKVTQSSRYLVKRTGEKVFLECVQDMDHENMFWYRQDPGLGLRLIYFSYDVKMKEKGDIPEGYSVSREKKERFSLILESASTNQTSMYLCASTTPGASPQPQHFGDGTRLSIL.

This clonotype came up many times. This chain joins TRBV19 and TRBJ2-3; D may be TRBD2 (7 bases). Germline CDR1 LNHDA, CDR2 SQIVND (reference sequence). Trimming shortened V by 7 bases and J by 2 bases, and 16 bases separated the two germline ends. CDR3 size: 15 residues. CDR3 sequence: CASNSMGGPTDTQYF. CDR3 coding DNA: TGTGCCAGTAACTCAATGGGGGGGCCCACAGATACGCAGTATTTT.

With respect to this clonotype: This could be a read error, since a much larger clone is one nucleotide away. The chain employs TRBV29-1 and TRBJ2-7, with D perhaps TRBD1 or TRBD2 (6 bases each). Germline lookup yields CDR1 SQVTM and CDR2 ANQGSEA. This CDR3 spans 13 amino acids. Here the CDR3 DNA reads TGCGGCGTGGAGGGGGGCGAGTTTTACGAGCAGTACTTC. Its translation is CGVEGGEFYEQYF.

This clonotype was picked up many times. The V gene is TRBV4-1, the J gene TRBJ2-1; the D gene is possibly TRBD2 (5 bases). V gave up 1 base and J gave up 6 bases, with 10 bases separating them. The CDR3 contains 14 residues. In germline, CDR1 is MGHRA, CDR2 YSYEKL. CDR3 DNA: TGCGCCAGCAGCCAAGGGGCGGGCACCAATGAGCAGTTCTTC. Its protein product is CASSQGAGTNEQFF.